Listed below are T cell receptor beta chains from one sample, sequenced in a study of T cells after yellow fever vaccination. TCRdb analysed the 5' RACE reads with MiXCR anew, one entry per CDR3 protein. The profile shows 95,000 to 150,000 distinct CDR3 sequences, about 7% of them singletons. The input for sequencing was CD4+ T cells sorted from PBMCs, taken approximately 11 days after the first yellow fever vaccination. Every receptor here comes from a young man who received the YFV17D yellow fever vaccine. Each CDR3 is given with its conserved first and last residue. A D gene is named only where the DNA matches it firmly. Size is omitted from some rows. Given values are once, few, many or a class for expanded clones.

size | J | D | V | CDR3 | DNA
few | TRBJ2-1 | TRBD1 | TRBV7-9 | CASRGTGYNEQFF | TGTGCCAGCAGGGGGACAGGATACAATGAGCAGTTCTTC
many | TRBJ2-5 | TRBD1 | TRBV6-5 | CASSYSGQGVPQTQYF | TGTGCCAGCAGTTACTCGGGACAGGGGGTCCCCCAGACCCAGTACTTC
many | TRBJ1-1 | TRBD1 | TRBV20-1 | CSASPRTGAKTEAFF | TGCAGTGCTAGCCCACGGACAGGCGCGAAGACTGAAGCTTTCTTT
. | TRBJ2-1 | . | TRBV9 | CASSYSGSSYNEQFF | TGTGCCAGCAGCTATAGCGGTAGCTCCTACAATGAGCAGTTCTTC
. | TRBJ2-1 | TRBD2 | TRBV12-3/TRBV12-4 | CASSLGGSSNEQFF | TGTGCCAGCAGTTTGGGGGGGTCCTCCAATGAGCAGTTCTTC
. | TRBJ2-5 | TRBD2 | TRBV18 | CASSPGLAGGPYQETQYF | TGTGCCAGCTCCCCTGGACTAGCGGGGGGTCCGTACCAAGAGACCCAGTACTTC
few | TRBJ1-6 | TRBD1 | TRBV7-2 | CASSTYRGGSPLHF | TGTGCCAGCAGCACCTACAGGGGGGGTTCACCCCTCCACTTT
. | TRBJ2-1 | . | TRBV9 | CASSASGGGRPNEQFF | TGTGCCAGCAGCGCCAGCGGAGGAGGACGTCCCAATGAGCAGTTCTTC
few | TRBJ2-5 | TRBD2 | TRBV7-2 | CASSFRTSGGGQYF | TGTGCCAGCAGTTTCCGGACTAGCGGGGGGGGCCAGTACTTC
many | TRBJ2-3 | TRBD1 | TRBV12-3/TRBV12-4 | CASSLDRGHTDTQYF | TGTGCCAGCAGTTTAGACAGGGGGCACACAGATACGCAGTATTTT
once | TRBJ2-1 | TRBD2 | TRBV6-2/TRBV6-3 | CASSYKRGQYEQFF | TGTGCCAGCAGTTATAAGCGGGGGCAATATGAGCAGTTCTTC
many | TRBJ2-2 | TRBD2 | TRBV20-1 | CSASLAANTGELFF | TGCAGTGCTTCGCTAGCGGCGAACACCGGGGAGCTGTTTTTT
. | TRBJ2-3 | . | TRBV29-1 | CSVGPLASTDTQYF | TGCAGCGTGGGGCCTTTGGCTAGCACAGATACGCAGTATTTT
many | TRBJ2-3 | TRBD2 | TRBV5-1 | CASSLGGTNEDTQYF | TGCGCCAGCAGCTTGGGGGGGACTAACGAAGATACGCAGTATTTT
many | TRBJ2-1 | TRBD1 | TRBV7-2 | CASSTTGGSDEQFF | TGTGCCAGCAGCACGACAGGGGGCTCGGATGAGCAGTTCTTC
many | TRBJ2-3 | TRBD1 | TRBV4-3 | CASGPKGAIDTQYF | TGCGCCAGCGGCCCGAAGGGGGCCATAGATACGCAGTATTTT
many | TRBJ2-1 | TRBD2 | TRBV12-3/TRBV12-4 | CASSRGAGGYNEQFF | TGTGCCAGCAGCCGTGGTGCGGGGGGGTACAATGAGCAGTTCTTC
few | TRBJ1-1 | . | TRBV5-1 | CASSIQGYRTEAFF | TGCGCCAGCAGCATACAGGGCTATCGCACTGAAGCTTTCTTT
many | TRBJ2-1 | . | TRBV6-5 | CASSYWGGEQFF | TGTGCCAGCAGTTACTGGGGAGGTGAGCAGTTCTTC
many | TRBJ1-6 | . | TRBV11-2 | CASRSTVKALHF | TGTGCCAGCAGGTCGACAGTAAAGGCCCTCCACTTT
many | TRBJ2-4 | . | TRBV4-3 | CASSQDTGNRAKNIQYF | TGCGCCAGCAGCCAAGATACGGGGAATAGAGCCAAAAACATTCAGTACTTC
few | TRBJ1-5 | . | TRBV2 | CASRGPNGDQPQHF | TGTGCCAGCCGCGGGCCCAACGGGGATCAGCCCCAGCATTTT
many | TRBJ2-3 | TRBD1 | TRBV24-1 | CATSDAGTGPTDTQYF | TGTGCCACCAGTGATGCCGGGACAGGCCCCACAGATACGCAGTATTTT
many | TRBJ1-1 | TRBD1 | TRBV29-1 | CSVGSPTGLGTEAFF | TGCAGCGTTGGATCCCCGACAGGGCTAGGGACTGAAGCTTTCTTT
many | TRBJ1-2 | . | TRBV15 | CATSRAGFNYGYTF | TGTGCCACCAGCAGAGCCGGCTTTAACTATGGCTACACCTTC
many | TRBJ1-2 | . | TRBV3-1 | CASSQGYGYTF | TGTGCCAGCAGCCAAGGCTATGGCTACACCTTC
many | TRBJ2-1 | . | TRBV3-1 | CASSQVPLYNEQFF | TGTGCCAGCAGCCAAGTCCCCCTCTACAATGAGCAGTTCTTC